The 9 T cell receptor beta chains listed next were all sequenced from one sample in a study of blood T cell repertoires in COVID-19. Some clones are missing from TCRdb's copy, which holds only in-frame ones; the method was immunoSEQ multiplex PCR. The data contain tens of thousands of clones, 70% to 80% of them singletons. Sequencing was performed on peripheral blood. These receptors all stem from a human donor in a cohort sampled during active COVID-19.

The chain is built from TRBV4-2 and TRBJ1-2; 9 bases are a match to TRBD1. Looked up from germline, CDR1 is LGHNA and CDR2 is YNFKEQ. The CDR3 covers 15 residues. V lost 1 base to trimming and J lost 3 bases; unmatched junction nucleotides: 3. Here the CDR3 reads CASSQAGQGDYGYTF. The CDR3 nucleotides are TGTGCCAGCAGCCAAGCGGGACAGGGAGACTATGGCTACACCTTC.

The genes are TRBV28 and TRBJ1-1; possible D gene TRBD1, 5 bases. Germline V lookup: CDR1 MDHEN, CDR2 SYDVKM. Trimming took 7 bases from V and 0 from J, leaving 12 bases between them. This CDR3 region has 14 residues. The CDR3 nucleotides are TGTGCCAGCATCACCGGGGGGGTGAACACTGAAGCTTTCTTT. Translating it yields CASITGGVNTEAFF.

The chain joins TRBV10-3 to TRBJ2-7; D possibly corresponds to TRBD2 (7 bases). The length of the CDR3 is 13 residues. Trimming cost V 3 bases and J 4 bases, with 10 bases left between them. The germline V gene encodes CDR1 ENHRY and CDR2 SYGVKD. In nucleotides, the CDR3 is TGTGCCATCAGTGAAGGGGGGGGGTACGAGCAGTACTTC. Translation gives CAISEGGGYEQYF.

This rearrangement joins TRBV5-6 to TRBJ1-2, with TRBD1 matching 8 bases. With V trimmed by 5 bases and J by 6 bases, 9 bases remained unmatched. CDR1 is SGHDT and CDR2 is YYEEEE in the germline V gene. The CDR3 has 14 residues. The CDR3 nucleotides are TGTGCCAGCAGTCAAAATGACAGGGGAGATGGCTACACCTTC. Translation gives CASSQNDRGDGYTF. Supplemented by reference TRBV5-6 and TRBJ1-2, the full variable domain reads DAGVTQSPTHLIKTRGQQVTLRCSPKSGHDTVSWYQQALGQGPQFIFQYYEEEERQRGNFPDRFSGHQFPNYSSELNVNALLLGDSALYLCASSQNDRGDGYTFGSGTRLTVV.

Here the CDR3 DNA reads TGTGCCAGCAGCTGGGACTTTCTCCCCTACAATGAGCAGTTCTTC. It translates to CASSWDFLPYNEQFF. The chain combines TRBV6-2 or TRBV6-3 with TRBJ2-1, with D perhaps matching TRBD2 (6 bases). This CDR3 has 15 amino acids. V was shortened by 6 bases and J by 2 bases, with 14 bases between the two germline ends. Germline assignment: CDR1 MNHEY and CDR2 SVGEGT.

The chain combines TRBV7-2 with TRBJ2-2; 8 bases fit TRBD2. The CDR3 spans 15 residues. The germline V gene has CDR1 SGHTA and CDR2 FQGNSA. The ends lost 1 base at V and 7 bases at J; junction bases unmatched: 5. The CDR3 here is CASSLVVAGIGELFF. The CDR3 DNA reads TGTGCCAGCAGCTTAGTGGTAGCGGGGATCGGGGAGCTGTTTTTT.

The chain links TRBV6-5 to TRBJ2-2; the D gene is possibly TRBD2 (6 bases). Per germline, CDR1 MNHEY and CDR2 SVGAGI. The V end lost 2 bases, the J end lost 2 bases, and 12 bases lay between the germline ends. The CDR3 consists of 16 residues. CDR3 amino acids: CASSYTTSRNTGELFF. Written as DNA, the CDR3 is TGTGCCAGCAGTTACACCACTAGCAGAAACACCGGGGAGCTGTTTTTT.

This chain uses TRBV28 with TRBJ2-7; D uncertain. Germline assignment: CDR1 MDHEN and CDR2 SYDVKM. The germline V and J ends were trimmed by 3 bases and 3 bases, with 9 bases remaining between them. The CDR3 extends over 13 amino acids. The CDR3 nucleotides are TGTGCCAGCAGTTTGTGGCTGAACTACGAGCAGTACTTC. It codes for CASSLWLNYEQYF.

This chain uses TRBV7-2 with TRBJ2-5; maybe TRBD2 (7 bases). The germline gives CDR1 SGHTA, CDR2 FQGNSA. The CDR3 has 14 amino acids. V was trimmed by 5 bases and J by 4 bases, leaving 14 bases between them. The DNA of the CDR3 is TGTGCCAGCAGCCATGGAGGGGGGGGAGAGACCCAGTACTTC. This codes for CASSHGGGGETQYF.